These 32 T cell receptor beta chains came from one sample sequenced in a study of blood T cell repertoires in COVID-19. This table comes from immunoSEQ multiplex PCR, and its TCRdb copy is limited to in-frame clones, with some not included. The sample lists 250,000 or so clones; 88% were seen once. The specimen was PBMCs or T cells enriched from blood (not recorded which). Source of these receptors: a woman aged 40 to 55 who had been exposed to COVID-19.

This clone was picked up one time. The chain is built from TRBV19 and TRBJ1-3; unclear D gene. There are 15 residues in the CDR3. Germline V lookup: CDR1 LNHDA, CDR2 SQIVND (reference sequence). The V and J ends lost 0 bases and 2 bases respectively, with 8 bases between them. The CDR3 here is CASSIEPGAGNTIYF. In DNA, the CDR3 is TGTGCCAGTAGTATAGAACCGGGTGCTGGAAACACCATATATTTT.

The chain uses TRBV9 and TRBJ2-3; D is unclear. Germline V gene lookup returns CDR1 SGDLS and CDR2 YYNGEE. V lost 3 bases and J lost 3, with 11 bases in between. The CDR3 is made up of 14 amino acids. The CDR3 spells CASSGLGRTDTQYF. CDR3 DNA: TGTGCCAGCAGCGGCTTAGGCAGGACAGATACGCAGTATTTT.

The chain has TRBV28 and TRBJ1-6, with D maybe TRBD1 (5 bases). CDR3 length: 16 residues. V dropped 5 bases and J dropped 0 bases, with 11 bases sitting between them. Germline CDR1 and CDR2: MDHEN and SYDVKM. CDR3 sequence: CASSRRGSSYNSPLHF. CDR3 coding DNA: TGTGCCAGCAGTCGACGGGGGAGCTCCTATAATTCACCCCTCCACTTT.

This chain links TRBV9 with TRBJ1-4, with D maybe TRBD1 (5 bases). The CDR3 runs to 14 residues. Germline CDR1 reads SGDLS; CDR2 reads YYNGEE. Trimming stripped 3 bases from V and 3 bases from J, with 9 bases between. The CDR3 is CASSGGAANEKLFF. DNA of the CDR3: TGTGCCAGCAGCGGCGGGGCAGCTAATGAAAAACTGTTTTTT.

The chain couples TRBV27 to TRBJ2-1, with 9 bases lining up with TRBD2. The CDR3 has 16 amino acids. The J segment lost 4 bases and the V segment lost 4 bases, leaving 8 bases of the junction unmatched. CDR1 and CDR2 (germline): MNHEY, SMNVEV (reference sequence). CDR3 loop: CASSSGVAGDYNEQFF. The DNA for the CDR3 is TGTGCCAGCAGTTCGGGAGTAGCGGGAGATTACAATGAGCAGTTCTTC.

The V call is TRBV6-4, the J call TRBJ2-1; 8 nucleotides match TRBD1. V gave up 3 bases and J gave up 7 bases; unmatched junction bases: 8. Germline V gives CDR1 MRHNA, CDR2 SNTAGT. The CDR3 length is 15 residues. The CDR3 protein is CASSERVQGGNEQFF. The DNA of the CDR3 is TGTGCCAGCAGTGAAAGGGTACAGGGGGGAAATGAGCAGTTCTTC.

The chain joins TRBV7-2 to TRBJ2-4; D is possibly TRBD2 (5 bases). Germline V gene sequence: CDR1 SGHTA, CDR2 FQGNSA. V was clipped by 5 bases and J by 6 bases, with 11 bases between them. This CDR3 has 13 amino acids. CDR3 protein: CASSPGIRNIQYF. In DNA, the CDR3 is TGTGCCAGCAGCCCCGGGATCAGAAACATTCAGTACTTC.

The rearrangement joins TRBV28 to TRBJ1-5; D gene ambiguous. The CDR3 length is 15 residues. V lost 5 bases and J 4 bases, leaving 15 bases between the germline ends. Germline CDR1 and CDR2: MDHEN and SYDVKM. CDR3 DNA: TGTGCCAGCAGTACCCGGACGGCGGGGAATCAGCCCCAGCATTTT. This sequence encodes CASSTRTAGNQPQHF. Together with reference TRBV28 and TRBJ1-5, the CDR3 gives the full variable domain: DVKVTQSSRYLVKRTGEKVFLECVQDMDHENMFWYRQDPGLGLRLIYFSYDVKMKEKGDIPEGYSVSREKKERFSLILESASTNQTSMYLCASSTRTAGNQPQHFGDGTRLSIL.

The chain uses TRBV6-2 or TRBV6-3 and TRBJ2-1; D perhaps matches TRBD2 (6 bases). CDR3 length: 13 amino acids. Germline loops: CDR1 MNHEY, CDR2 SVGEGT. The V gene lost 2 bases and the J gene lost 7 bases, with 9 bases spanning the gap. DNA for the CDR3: TGTGCCAGCAGTTACGGGGGGAGAAATGAGCAGTTCTTC. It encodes CASSYGGRNEQFF.

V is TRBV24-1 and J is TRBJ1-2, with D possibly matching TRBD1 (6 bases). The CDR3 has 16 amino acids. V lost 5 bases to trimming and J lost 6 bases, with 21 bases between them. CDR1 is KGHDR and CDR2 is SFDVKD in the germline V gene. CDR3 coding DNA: TGTGCCACCAGTGCCAGCCGCCCCAGGGGATTAGATGGCTACACCTTC. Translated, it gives CATSASRPRGLDGYTF.

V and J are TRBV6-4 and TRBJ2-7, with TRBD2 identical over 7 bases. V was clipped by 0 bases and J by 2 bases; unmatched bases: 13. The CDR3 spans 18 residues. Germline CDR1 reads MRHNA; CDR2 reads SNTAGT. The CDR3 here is CASSDSIGSASGTYEQYV. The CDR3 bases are TGTGCCAGCAGTGACTCGATTGGGTCGGCTAGCGGTACCTACGAGCAGTACGTC.

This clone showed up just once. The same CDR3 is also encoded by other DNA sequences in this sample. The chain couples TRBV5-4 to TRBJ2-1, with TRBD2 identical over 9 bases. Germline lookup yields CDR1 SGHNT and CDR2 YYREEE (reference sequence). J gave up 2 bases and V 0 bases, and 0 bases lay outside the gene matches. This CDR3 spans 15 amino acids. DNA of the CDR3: TGTGCCAGCAGCTTGGGCGGGGGGGCCTACAATGAGCAGTTCTTC. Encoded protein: CASSLGGGAYNEQFF. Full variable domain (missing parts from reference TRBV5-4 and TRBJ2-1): ETGVTQSPTHLIKTRGQQVTLRCSSQSGHNTVSWYQQALGQGPQFIFQYYREEENGRGNFPPRFSGLQFPNYSSELNVNALELDDSALYLCASSLGGGAYNEQFFGPGTRLTVL.

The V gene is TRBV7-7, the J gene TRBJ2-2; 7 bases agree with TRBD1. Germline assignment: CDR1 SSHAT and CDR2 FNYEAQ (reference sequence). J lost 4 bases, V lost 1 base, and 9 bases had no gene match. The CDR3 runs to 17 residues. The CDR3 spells CASSLERGGQFTGELFF. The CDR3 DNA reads TGTGCCAGCAGCTTAGAGAGAGGGGGACAGTTCACCGGGGAGCTGTTTTTT.

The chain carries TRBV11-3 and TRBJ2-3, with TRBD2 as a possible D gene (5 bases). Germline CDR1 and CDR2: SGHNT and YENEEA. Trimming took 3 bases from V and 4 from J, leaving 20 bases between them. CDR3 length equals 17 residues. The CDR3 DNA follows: TGTGCCAGCAGCTTCCTAGAATGGGTTGAGGGCGCAGATACGCAGTATTTT. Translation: CASSFLEWVEGADTQYF.

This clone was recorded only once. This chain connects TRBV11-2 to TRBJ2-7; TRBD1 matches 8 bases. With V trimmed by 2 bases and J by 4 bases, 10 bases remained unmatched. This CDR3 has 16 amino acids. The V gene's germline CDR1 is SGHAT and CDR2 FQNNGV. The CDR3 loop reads CASSLLSVQGAYEQYF. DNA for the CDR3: TGTGCCAGCAGCTTACTATCGGTGCAGGGGGCTTACGAGCAGTACTTC.

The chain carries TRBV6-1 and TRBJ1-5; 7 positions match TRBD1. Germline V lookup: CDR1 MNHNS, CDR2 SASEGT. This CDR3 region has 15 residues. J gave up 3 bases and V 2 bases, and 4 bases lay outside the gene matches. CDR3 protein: CASSESGTVNQPQHF. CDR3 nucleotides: TGTGCCAGCAGTGAATCCGGGACAGTCAATCAGCCCCAGCATTTT.

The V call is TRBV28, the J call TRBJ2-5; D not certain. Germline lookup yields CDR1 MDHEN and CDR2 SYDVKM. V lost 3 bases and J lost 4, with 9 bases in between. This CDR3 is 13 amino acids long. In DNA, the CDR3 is TGTGCCAGCAGTTTTCCGAGTTTAGAGACCCAGTACTTC. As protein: CASSFPSLETQYF.

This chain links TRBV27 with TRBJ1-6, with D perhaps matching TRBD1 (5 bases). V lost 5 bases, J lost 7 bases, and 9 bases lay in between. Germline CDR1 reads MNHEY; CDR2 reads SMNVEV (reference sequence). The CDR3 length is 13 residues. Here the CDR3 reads CASSPRQNSPLHF. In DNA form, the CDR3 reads TGTGCCAGCAGTCCCCGACAGAATTCACCCCTCCACTTT.

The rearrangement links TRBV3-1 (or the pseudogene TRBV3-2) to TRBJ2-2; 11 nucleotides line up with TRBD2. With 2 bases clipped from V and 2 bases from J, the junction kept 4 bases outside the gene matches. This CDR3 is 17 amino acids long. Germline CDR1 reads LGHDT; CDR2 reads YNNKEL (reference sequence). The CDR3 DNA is TGTGCCAGCAGCCAACCCACTAGCGGGGGTAACACCGGGGAGCTGTTTTTT. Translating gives CASSQPTSGGNTGELFF.

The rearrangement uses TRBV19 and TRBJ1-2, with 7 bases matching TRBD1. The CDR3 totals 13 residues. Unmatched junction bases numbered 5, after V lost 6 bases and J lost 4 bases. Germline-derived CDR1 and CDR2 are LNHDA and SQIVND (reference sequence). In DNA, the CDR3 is TGTGCCAGTAGGACAGGGATGTCCTATGGCTACACCTTC. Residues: CASRTGMSYGYTF. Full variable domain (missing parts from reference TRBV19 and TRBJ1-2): DGGITQSPKYLFRKEGQNVTLSCEQNLNHDAMYWYRQDPGQGLRLIYYSQIVNDFQKGDIAEGYSVSREKKESFPLTVTSAQKNPTAFYLCASRTGMSYGYTFGSGTRLTVV.

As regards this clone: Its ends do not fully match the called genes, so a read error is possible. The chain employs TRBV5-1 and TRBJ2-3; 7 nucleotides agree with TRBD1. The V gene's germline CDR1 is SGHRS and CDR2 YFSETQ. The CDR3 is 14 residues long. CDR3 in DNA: TGTGCCAGCAGCTCATCTCCGGGACAGGATACGCAGTATTTT. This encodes CASSSSPGQDTQYF. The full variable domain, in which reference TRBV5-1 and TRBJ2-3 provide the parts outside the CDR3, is KAGVTQTPRYLIKTRGQQVTLSCSPISGHRSVSWYQQTPGQGLQFLFEYFSETQRNKGNFPGRFSGRQFSNSRSEMNVSTLELGDSALYLCASSSSPGQDTQYFGPGTRLTVL.

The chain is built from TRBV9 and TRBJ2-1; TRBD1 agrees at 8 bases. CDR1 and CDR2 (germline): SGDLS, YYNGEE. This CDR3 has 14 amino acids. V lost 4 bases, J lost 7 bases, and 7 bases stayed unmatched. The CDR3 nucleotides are TGTGCCAGCAGCCCCAGACAGGGGTTGAATGAGCAGTTCTTC. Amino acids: CASSPRQGLNEQFF.

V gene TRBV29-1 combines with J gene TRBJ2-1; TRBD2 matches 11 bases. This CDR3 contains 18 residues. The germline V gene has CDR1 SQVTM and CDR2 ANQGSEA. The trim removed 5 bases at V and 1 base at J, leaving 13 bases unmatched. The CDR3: CSVRLPTSGVPSYNEQFF. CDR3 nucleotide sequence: TGCAGCGTTCGACTGCCGACTAGCGGGGTTCCATCCTACAATGAGCAGTTCTTC.

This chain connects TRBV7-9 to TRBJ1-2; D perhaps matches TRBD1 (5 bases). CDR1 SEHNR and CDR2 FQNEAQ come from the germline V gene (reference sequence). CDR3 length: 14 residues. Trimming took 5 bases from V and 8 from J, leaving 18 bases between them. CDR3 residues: CASSPNQGSGGYTF. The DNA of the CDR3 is TGTGCCAGCAGCCCGAATCAGGGTTCGGGCGGCTACACCTTC.

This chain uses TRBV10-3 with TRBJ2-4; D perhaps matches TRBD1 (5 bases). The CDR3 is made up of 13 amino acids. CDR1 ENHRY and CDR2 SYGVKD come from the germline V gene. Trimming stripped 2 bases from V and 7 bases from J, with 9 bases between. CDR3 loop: CAISELAGNIQYF. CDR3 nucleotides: TGTGCCATCAGTGAGCTTGCAGGGAACATTCAGTACTTC.

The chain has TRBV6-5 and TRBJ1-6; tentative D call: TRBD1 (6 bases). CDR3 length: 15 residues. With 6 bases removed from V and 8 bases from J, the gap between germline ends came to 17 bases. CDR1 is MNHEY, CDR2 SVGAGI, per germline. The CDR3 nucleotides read TGTGCCAGCAGGCTAACCGGGACACATTATTCACCCCTCCACTTT. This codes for CASRLTGTHYSPLHF.

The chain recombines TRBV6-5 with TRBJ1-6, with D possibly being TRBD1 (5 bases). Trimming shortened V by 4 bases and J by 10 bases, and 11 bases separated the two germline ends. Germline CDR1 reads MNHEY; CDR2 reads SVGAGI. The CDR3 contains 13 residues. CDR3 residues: CASSSRQHSPLHF. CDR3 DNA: TGTGCCAGCAGTTCCCGACAGCACTCACCCCTCCACTTT.

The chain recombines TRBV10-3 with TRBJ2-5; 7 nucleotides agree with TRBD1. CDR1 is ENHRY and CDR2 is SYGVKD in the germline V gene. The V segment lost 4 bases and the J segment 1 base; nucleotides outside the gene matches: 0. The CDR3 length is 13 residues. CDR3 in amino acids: CAISGDSQETQYF. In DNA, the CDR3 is TGTGCCATCAGTGGGGACAGCCAAGAGACCCAGTACTTC.

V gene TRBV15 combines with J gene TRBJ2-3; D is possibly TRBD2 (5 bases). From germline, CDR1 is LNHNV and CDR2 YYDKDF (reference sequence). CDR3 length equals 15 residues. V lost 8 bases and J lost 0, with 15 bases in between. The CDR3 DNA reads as TGTGCCACCCGGAAGGAGGAGCGGAGCACAGATACGCAGTATTTT. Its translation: CATRKEERSTDTQYF.

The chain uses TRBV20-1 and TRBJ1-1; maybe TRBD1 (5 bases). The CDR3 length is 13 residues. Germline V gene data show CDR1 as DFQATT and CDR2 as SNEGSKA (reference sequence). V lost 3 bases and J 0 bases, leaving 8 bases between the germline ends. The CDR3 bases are TGCAGTGCTAGTACAGGTATGAACACTGAAGCTTTCTTT. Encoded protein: CSASTGMNTEAFF.

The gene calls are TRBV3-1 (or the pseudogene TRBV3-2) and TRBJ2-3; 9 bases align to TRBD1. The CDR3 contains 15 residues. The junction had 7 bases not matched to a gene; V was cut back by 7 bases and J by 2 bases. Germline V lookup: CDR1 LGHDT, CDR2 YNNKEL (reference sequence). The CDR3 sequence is CASTLRTGDTDTQYF. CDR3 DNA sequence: TGTGCCAGCACCCTAAGGACAGGGGACACAGATACGCAGTATTTT.

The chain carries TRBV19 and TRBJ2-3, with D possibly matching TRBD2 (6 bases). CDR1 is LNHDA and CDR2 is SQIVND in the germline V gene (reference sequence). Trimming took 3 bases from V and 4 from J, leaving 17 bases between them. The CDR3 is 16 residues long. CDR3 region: CASSIPSRGWADTQYF. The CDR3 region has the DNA TGTGCCAGTAGTATCCCCTCGCGGGGTTGGGCAGATACGCAGTATTTT.